This record looks at one TCR beta chain sequence and its context. Its antigen is not known. One entry per CDR3 protein, called by TCRdb with MiXCR from the reads. The sample lists approximately 1,000,000 distinct CDR3 sequences, about 33% occurring once. Trimming at V came to 3 bases and at J to 8 bases, leaving 8 bases not matched to a gene. This CDR3 is 14 amino acids long. Germline V gives CDR1 MNHEY, CDR2 SMNVEV (reference sequence). The data were obtained in a study of T cell repertoires in cytomegalovirus infection. Study in general: Both a matching HLA type and CMV infection were indicated by public TCR beta signatures.

Points from the study as a whole: Dominating the ex vivo response were HLA-C-restricted CMV-specific TCR beta clonotypes. Pooled public TCR beta family frequency picked out CMV carriers with the relevant HLA.

The sample consisted of cultured CD8+ T cells from PBMCs, taken from culture after CMV antigen stimulation. The V and J genes are TRBV27 and TRBJ1-2, with 8 nucleotides matching TRBD1. The receptor's source is a human donor in good health (CMV status not recorded). Some clones in this sample may be carry-over from other donors' samples. This CDR3 is CASSLAGGSHGYTF. CDR3 nucleotides: TGTGCCAGCAGTTTGGCAGGGGGCTCACACGGCTACACCTTC.